One sample yielded the 7 T cell receptor beta chains listed below, sequenced in a study of blood T cell repertoires in COVID-19. Some clones are missing from TCRdb's copy, which holds only in-frame ones; the method was immunoSEQ multiplex PCR. This sample has around 140,000 clones, with around 89% found just once. The source material was peripheral blood. Source of these receptors: a man aged 55 to 70 with COVID-19, enrolled during active disease.

The chain employs TRBV5-1 and TRBJ1-2; D ambiguous. V lost 3 bases to trimming and J lost 0 bases, with 12 bases between them. The CDR3 totals 15 residues. Germline CDR1 reads SGHRS; CDR2 reads YFSETQ. The CDR3 region has the DNA TGCGCCAGCAGCTCAACTTTATTCACTAACTATGGCTACACCTTC. Its protein is CASSSTLFTNYGYTF.

The chain joins TRBV6-2 or TRBV6-3 to TRBJ2-1; 12 nucleotides match TRBD2. The germline V gene has CDR1 MNHEY and CDR2 SVGEGT. This CDR3 is built from 18 residues. The junction had 10 bases not matched to a gene; V was cut back by 5 bases and J by 2 bases. The CDR3 spells CASSAPPLAGGTYNEQFF. The DNA for the CDR3 is TGTGCCAGCAGTGCTCCACCCCTAGCGGGGGGGACCTACAATGAGCAGTTCTTC.

The rearrangement links TRBV5-8 to TRBJ2-3; perhaps TRBD2 as D (7 bases). The length of the CDR3 is 14 residues. With 4 bases removed from V and 8 bases from J, the gap between germline ends came to 17 bases. Per the germline V gene, CDR1 is SGHTS and CDR2 is YDEGEE. The CDR3 reads CASSRTKGGGTQYF. DNA of the CDR3: TGTGCCAGCAGCAGGACCAAAGGGGGGGGTACGCAGTATTTT.

The V and J genes are TRBV9 and TRBJ2-7; the match to TRBD1 covers 7 bases. The CDR3 runs to 17 residues. V lost 4 bases to trimming and J lost 0 bases; unmatched junction nucleotides: 13. Germline V CDR1 and CDR2: SGDLS, YYNGEE. As DNA, the CDR3 is TGTGCCAGCAGCCCCGGGACAGCCGGACCTGTCTCCTACGAGCAGTACTTC. Its protein is CASSPGTAGPVSYEQYF.

V is TRBV18 and J is TRBJ2-7; 11 nucleotides agree with TRBD2. V lost 2 bases and J lost 6; bases outside the gene matches: 9. Germline loops: CDR1 KGHSH, CDR2 LQKENI. This CDR3 contains 16 residues. CDR3 sequence: CASSPTGGLAVSEQYF. Here the CDR3 DNA reads TGTGCCAGCTCACCAACTGGGGGACTAGCGGTAAGCGAGCAGTACTTC.

The V and J genes are TRBV5-1 and TRBJ1-1, with D unresolved. With 0 bases removed from V and 4 bases from J, the gap between germline ends came to 13 bases. The germline V gene encodes CDR1 SGHRS and CDR2 YFSETQ. The CDR3 extends over 15 amino acids. CDR3 sequence: CASSLDRTDITEAFF. CDR3 sequence (DNA): TGCGCCAGCAGCTTGGACAGAACAGATATCACTGAAGCTTTCTTT.

The chain recombines TRBV4-1 with TRBJ1-4, with D possibly being TRBD1 (6 bases). The CDR3 length is 15 residues. Trimming left V 0 bases short and J 5 bases short, with 10 bases between. Germline values: CDR1 MGHRA, CDR2 YSYEKL. CDR3: CASSQDRGFNEKLFF. The CDR3 DNA sequence: TGCGCCAGCAGCCAAGACAGGGGTTTCAATGAAAAACTGTTTTTT.